Sequencing of this TCR beta chain was carried out in a study of blood T cells in healthy people across ages. Combining a sample-barcoded 5' primer with a J-beta primer mix, a second PCR ran for roughly 7 to 11 cycles. Each CDR3 protein gets one entry after TCRdb re-called the 5' RACE reads with MiXCR. This table has some 1,000,000 distinct CDR3 sequences, about 23% appearing once. The germline V gene encodes CDR1 SQVTM and CDR2 ANQGSEA. The CDR3 is 11 residues long. Trimming left V 3 bases short and J 8 bases short, with 8 bases between. This sample was shared with a second study, whose subject was T cells of mothers and their children. From that second work: The shaping of TCR recombination output by thymic selection is similar in related and unrelated pairs.

The chain joins TRBV29-1 to TRBJ2-1; the D is unclear. This receptor was taken from a girl under 10 years old in good health. Sample: blood. CDR3 loop: CSVEVWDEQFF. In nucleotides, the CDR3 is TGCAGCGTTGAGGTTTGGGATGAGCAGTTCTTC.